The TCR beta chain under discussion was sequenced for a study of shared clonotypes between healthy human individuals. Broader study findings: Sorted-subset sequencing was shown by rarefaction to be incomplete despite large depth. Researchers sampled only blood; tissue repertoires likely differ.

Under the authors' procedure: Junction-only immunoSEQ data arrived without quality scores, meaning filtering differed. Produced via immunoSEQ multiplex PCR; TCRdb's table is partial and in-frame only. D and trimming come from the DNA, and the V and J calls and clone size come from that table. The data hold over 1.4 million clones, with around 97% observed a single time. Remarks on this clone: The antigen is undetermined.

Sequencing input: naive CD4+ T cells sorted from blood. Sample subset: CD45RA+ positively selected. The sequence derives from a young man in good health.

For the CDR3, the DNA is TGTGCCAGCTCACCACTTAGCGGGAGTGTCCAAGAGACCCAGTACTTC. Translating gives CASSPLSGSVQETQYF. J is TRBJ2-5 and V is TRBV18; TRBD2 agrees at 9 bases. The germline CDR1 and CDR2 sequences are KGHSH and LQKENI. V was clipped by 1 base and J by 1 base; unmatched bases: 4. CDR3 length: 16 residues.